Listed here are 21 T cell receptor beta chains from one sample, sequenced in a study of blood T cell repertoires in COVID-19. Only in-frame clones appear in the TCRdb table, and some are missing; sequencing was by immunoSEQ multiplex PCR. This table has 30,000 to 40,000 clones, around 85% appearing once. Sequenced sample: peripheral blood. Receptors originate from a man aged 60 to 75 with active or convalescent COVID-19.

The chain employs TRBV28 and TRBJ1-1; D might be TRBD1 (6 bases). This CDR3 has 12 residues. V lost 3 bases, J lost 11 bases, and 13 bases lay in between. Germline CDR1 MDHEN, CDR2 SYDVKM. CDR3 region: CASSFRGRGAFF. The CDR3 coding sequence is TGTGCCAGCAGTTTTCGGGGGAGGGGGGCTTTCTTT.

V and J are TRBV19 and TRBJ1-2; D remains ambiguous. This CDR3 comprises 14 residues. Germline assignment: CDR1 LNHDA and CDR2 SQIVND (reference sequence). Trimming left V 6 bases short and J 4 bases short, with 15 bases between. The CDR3 nucleotides are TGTGCCAGTAGCCGATCCGGGAACCTCTATGGCTACACCTTC. Protein product: CASSRSGNLYGYTF. The variable domain in full, completed from reference TRBV19 and TRBJ1-2, reads DGGITQSPKYLFRKEGQNVTLSCEQNLNHDAMYWYRQDPGQGLRLIYYSQIVNDFQKGDIAEGYSVSREKKESFPLTVTSAQKNPTAFYLCASSRSGNLYGYTFGSGTRLTVV.

This clone came up a few times. V usage is TRBV24-1 and J usage is TRBJ1-4; 7 nucleotides match TRBD1. With V trimmed by 4 bases and J by 6 bases, 19 bases remained unmatched. This CDR3 contains 19 residues. Germline V gene sequence: CDR1 KGHDR, CDR2 SFDVKD. CDR3 bases: TGTGCCACCAGTGAAAGCCGGGACAGAGCCCGCTGCGACTATGAAAAACTGTTTTTT. This codes for CATSESRDRARCDYEKLFF.

The CDR3 DNA sequence: TGTGCCAGCAAAATGAGGAATGAGCAGTTCTTC. Residues: CASKMRNEQFF. J is TRBJ2-1 and V is TRBV12-3 or TRBV12-4; D is uncertain. The CDR3 spans 11 residues. Trimming stripped 7 bases from V and 7 bases from J, with 8 bases between.

The table lists this clone with a count of one. V is TRBV28 and J is TRBJ1-2; no clear D gene. This CDR3 comprises 12 residues. Germline CDR1 is MDHEN and CDR2 is SYDVKM. In DNA, the CDR3 is TGTGCAATACAACAGACTAACTATGGCTACACCTTC. Amino acids: CAIQQTNYGYTF.

This sequence joins TRBV12-5 and TRBJ2-1, with D possibly matching TRBD1 (6 bases). The CDR3 is 11 amino acids. Trimming removed 11 bases at V and 4 bases at J, with 9 bases between. CDR1 and CDR2 (germline): LGHNT, FRNRAP. CDR3: CAGGWYNEQFF. The CDR3 DNA reads as TGTGCTGGGGGCTGGTACAATGAGCAGTTCTTC.

The V call is TRBV11-3, the J call TRBJ2-7; D might be TRBD2 (7 bases). Germline-derived CDR1 and CDR2 are SGHNT and YENEEA. V dropped 4 bases and J dropped 6 bases, with 16 bases sitting between them. The CDR3 has 14 residues. The CDR3 protein is CASSSLGGGTEQYV. The CDR3 DNA sequence: TGTGCCAGCAGCTCCCTAGGGGGAGGGACCGAGCAGTACGTC.

This chain connects TRBV10-3 to TRBJ1-6; D not certain. Germline V lookup: CDR1 ENHRY, CDR2 SYGVKD. The CDR3 contains 14 residues. The germline V and J ends were trimmed by 5 bases and 0 bases, with 5 bases remaining between them. The CDR3 nucleotides are TGTGCCATCAGTTCTAGCTCCTATAATTCACCCCTCCACTTT. Its translation: CAISSSSYNSPLHF.

The chain has TRBV2 and TRBJ2-1, with D unclear. The V end was cut by 8 bases, the J end by 4 bases, with 12 bases between. The CDR3 has 13 residues. CDR1 is SNHLY, CDR2 FYNNEI, per germline. The CDR3 DNA follows: TGTGCCAGCGGTCTGACACTTTACAATGAGCAGTTCTTC. Its protein is CASGLTLYNEQFF.

This rearrangement joins TRBV28 to TRBJ1-2, with a tentative D call TRBD1 (5 bases). Germline CDR1 and CDR2: MDHEN and SYDVKM. Trimming cost V 2 bases and J 3 bases, with 10 bases left between them. This CDR3 has 14 amino acids. CDR3 bases: TGTGCCAGCAGTTTACAGGGCAGTCACTATGGCTACACCTTC. Translated: CASSLQGSHYGYTF.

CDR3 coding DNA: TGCGGACTTGGGGTTGGCGAGACCCAGTACTTC. It yields the protein CGLGVGETQYF. The chain employs TRBV20-1 and TRBJ2-5; a possible D gene is TRBD2 (5 bases). The CDR3 consists of 11 residues. Germline V lookup: CDR1 DFQATT, CDR2 SNEGSKA (reference sequence).

The J gene is TRBJ1-2, the V gene TRBV7-9; D might be TRBD1 (6 bases). The V and J ends lost 0 bases and 4 bases respectively, with 12 bases between them. Germline V gene data show CDR1 as SEHNR and CDR2 as FQNEAQ (reference sequence). There are 15 residues in the CDR3. CDR3 residues: CASSLAGARSYGYTF. CDR3 nucleotides: TGTGCCAGCAGCTTAGCGGGGGCGCGAAGCTATGGCTACACCTTC.

The chain is built from TRBV20-1 and TRBJ2-3; the match to TRBD2 covers 9 bases. Unmatched junction bases numbered 12, after V lost 3 bases and J lost 2 bases. The CDR3 contains 17 residues. Germline V CDR1 and CDR2: DFQATT, SNEGSKA (reference sequence). CDR3 residues: CSASMAGGPFNTDTQYF. As DNA, the CDR3 is TGCAGTGCTAGTATGGCGGGGGGGCCGTTTAACACAGATACGCAGTATTTT.

This clone appeared a single time. This chain connects TRBV7-8 to TRBJ2-2; no reliable D call. The germline V gene has CDR1 SGHVS and CDR2 FQNEAQ. This CDR3 is built from 16 residues. Deletions cut 4 bases from V and 2 bases from J, with 14 bases between. As DNA, the CDR3 is TGTGCCAGCAGCTCCCTCTCAGGCCGAAACACCGGGGAGCTGTTTTTT. It yields the protein CASSSLSGRNTGELFF.

The chain employs TRBV28 and TRBJ1-2; a possible D gene is TRBD1 (5 bases). The CDR3 is 14 amino acids. With 3 bases removed from V and 4 bases from J, the gap between germline ends came to 12 bases. The germline gives CDR1 MDHEN, CDR2 SYDVKM. The CDR3 DNA sequence: TGTGCCAGCAGTTTTACGGGGGGAGGCTATGGCTACACCTTC. Its protein product is CASSFTGGGYGYTF.

V usage is TRBV19 and J usage is TRBJ1-2; 9 nucleotides line up with TRBD1. Germline V gene lookup returns CDR1 LNHDA and CDR2 SQIVND (reference sequence). V was pared by 5 bases and J by 7 bases, with 11 bases of the junction left unmatched. The CDR3 has 15 residues. CDR3 bases: TGTGCCAGTAGTCGATCCACGGGACAGGGTCCTGGCTACACCTTC. This codes for CASSRSTGQGPGYTF.

The V and J genes are TRBV5-1 and TRBJ2-3; 9 bases match TRBD2. This CDR3 is built from 14 residues. Germline-derived CDR1 and CDR2 are SGHRS and YFSETQ. J gave up 4 bases and V 4 bases, and 4 bases lay outside the gene matches. CDR3 protein: CASSPGTSSDTQYF. In DNA, the CDR3 is TGCGCCAGCAGCCCCGGGACTAGCTCAGATACGCAGTATTTT.

V usage is TRBV6-2 or TRBV6-3 and J usage is TRBJ2-6; 9 bases align to TRBD1. The germline CDR1 and CDR2 sequences are MNHEY and SVGEGT. J was trimmed by 0 bases and V by 4 bases; bases with no gene match: 10. The CDR3 is 19 residues long. The CDR3 DNA reads TGTGCCAGCAGTTCTTTACAGGGGGCGTTCCTCTCTGGGGCCAACGTCCTGACTTTC. Encoded protein: CASSSLQGAFLSGANVLTF.

The J gene is TRBJ1-5, the V gene TRBV6-5, with 7 bases aligning to TRBD1. V was clipped by 7 bases and J by 0 bases; unmatched bases: 3. Germline-derived CDR1 and CDR2 are MNHEY and SVGAGI. The CDR3 has 14 residues. The DNA of the CDR3 is TGTGCCAGCACCCAGGGGGGTAGCAATCAGCCCCAGCATTTT. Translation gives CASTQGGSNQPQHF.

This chain links TRBV11-2 with TRBJ2-5, with TRBD2 matching 12 bases. Germline V gene lookup returns CDR1 SGHAT and CDR2 FQNNGV. J was trimmed by 1 base and V by 5 bases; bases with no gene match: 5. The CDR3 covers 16 residues. The CDR3 nucleotides are TGTGCCAGCAGCGCTAGACTAGCGGGAGTCCAAGAGACCCAGTACTTC. It encodes CASSARLAGVQETQYF.

This clone occurred once. The chain's CDR3 is CASRPGTMSYNEQFF. The CDR3 DNA sequence: TGTGCCAGCAGGCCCGGGACTATGTCCTACAATGAGCAGTTCTTC. The V and J genes are TRBV27 and TRBJ2-1, with TRBD2 matching 7 bases. Trimming cost V 6 bases and J 1 base; bases outside gene matches: 6. The CDR3 runs to 15 residues. Per germline, CDR1 MNHEY and CDR2 SMNVEV (reference sequence).